This TCR beta chain was identified in a study of T cells in Graves' hyperthyroidism and ophthalmopathy. Across the study: Peripheral blood was secured at the point of initial diagnosis, before any treatment.

Amplified regions were TCR beta CDR3 sequences from RNA transcripts. A set of HTBI primers served as the primers for a first-round RT-PCR of the TCR CDR3. TCRdb used MiXCR to reprocess the multiplex PCR reads, holding one entry per CDR3 protein. The sample lists fewer than 800,000 distinct CDR3 sequences, about 17% occurring once. V lost 5 bases to trimming and J lost 9 bases, with 11 bases between them. The germline V gene encodes CDR1 SNHLY and CDR2 FYNNEI. This CDR3 comprises 12 residues. Whole-study findings and limits: Ophthalmopathy and stable hyperthyroidism were told apart by a 13 V-J model.

Each diagnosis was grounded in clinical symptoms, serum thyroxine and TRAb, thyroid ultrasound, and orbital computed tomography. The PBMCs had their origin in more than 9.5 ml of fresh peripheral blood. Details on this clonotype: Antigen unknown.

The rearrangement joins TRBV2 to TRBJ2-1, with D perhaps given as TRBD1 or TRBD2 (5 bases each). The sequence was obtained from a man aged 18 to 35 with Graves' hyperthyroidism. Sequencing was carried out using blood. The CDR3 loop reads CASSSRGGEQFF. The CDR3 nucleotides are TGTGCCAGCAGTTCTCGTGGGGGTGAGCAGTTCTTC.